The 23 T cell receptor beta chains presented below share a single source sample, sequenced in a study of shared T cell receptors in the human thymus listed by TCRdb under 2021. The protocol used for the library was the immunoSEQ multiplex PCR assay. TCRdb stores this immuneACCESS table with in-frame sequences only. Part of the clones is absent; in the studies checked, under half of the shortfall reflects unresolved V genes, and no reason is known for the rest. Within this sample are about 660,000 clones, with approximately 89% of them counted one time only. Of the sample, 0.009% to 0.0095% is held by the ten largest clones. These data also formed part of another study, on human thymus T cells.

Sequencing was performed on thymocytes. These receptors originate from a boy in the first two years of life with a congenital heart defect. Donor details come from another sample of the same person, matched by shared clones.

The chain links TRBV6-5 to TRBJ2-1, with D possibly matching TRBD1 (5 bases). Trimming pared 8 bases from V and 9 bases from J, leaving 20 bases between. CDR1 MNHEY and CDR2 SVGAGI come from the germline V gene. The CDR3 is 14 amino acids. Written as DNA, the CDR3 is TGTGCCAGCGAGGTCAGGGTCCCCGTCCCTGAGCAGTTCTTC. Translating it yields CASEVRVPVPEQFF.

V gene TRBV27 combines with J gene TRBJ1-2; 12 nucleotides agree with TRBD1. V shed 2 bases and J 8 bases; nucleotides not matched to a gene: 6. The CDR3 is made up of 15 amino acids. Germline V gene sequence: CDR1 MNHEY, CDR2 SMNVEV (reference sequence). The CDR3 spells CASSLEGQGAQGYTF. The CDR3 coding sequence is TGTGCCAGCAGTTTAGAGGGACAGGGGGCGCAAGGCTACACCTTC.

In its sample, this clone was seen a few times. This chain joins TRBV28 and TRBJ1-5; a possible D gene is TRBD1 (6 bases). Germline CDR1 MDHEN, CDR2 SYDVKM. Trimming left V 3 bases short and J 2 bases short, with 11 bases between. The CDR3 consists of 15 residues. The CDR3 DNA follows: TGTGCCAGCAGTTTGGGGGCCAGCGGCAATCAGCCCCAGCATTTT. Translated, it gives CASSLGASGNQPQHF. Full variable domain (remainder filled in from reference TRBV28 and TRBJ1-5): DVKVTQSSRYLVKRTGEKVFLECVQDMDHENMFWYRQDPGLGLRLIYFSYDVKMKEKGDIPEGYSVSREKKERFSLILESASTNQTSMYLCASSLGASGNQPQHFGDGTRLSIL.

V is TRBV6-6 and J is TRBJ1-5; 9 bases are a match to TRBD1. With 5 bases clipped from V and 4 bases from J, the junction kept 6 bases outside the gene matches. CDR3 length: 15 residues. Germline lookup yields CDR1 MNHNY and CDR2 SVGAGI (reference sequence). Written as DNA, the CDR3 is TGTGCCAGCAGTCACGACAGGGGGGCAAATCAGCCCCAGCATTTT. The encoded protein is CASSHDRGANQPQHF.

This chain links TRBV7-6 with TRBJ1-1; 7 bases match TRBD1. This CDR3 is built from 15 residues. CDR1 and CDR2 (germline): SGHVS, FNYEAQ. The trim removed 5 bases at V and 0 bases at J, leaving 6 bases unmatched. The CDR3 protein is CASSQRQGMNTEAFF. The CDR3 DNA reads TGTGCCAGCAGCCAAAGACAGGGCATGAACACTGAAGCTTTCTTT.

The V gene is TRBV11-2, the J gene TRBJ1-1, with D maybe TRBD1 (5 bases). Trimming pared 2 bases from V and 1 base from J, leaving 20 bases between. CDR3 length: 18 residues. In germline, CDR1 is SGHAT, CDR2 FQNNGV. In DNA form, the CDR3 reads TGTGCCAGCAGCTTATACGTCTTAGTGGGGCACAAGAACACTGAAGCTTTCTTT. Its translation: CASSLYVLVGHKNTEAFF.

The V and J genes are TRBV7-2 and TRBJ1-3; 9 nucleotides line up with TRBD1. Germline assignment: CDR1 SGHTA and CDR2 FQGNSA. The trim removed 5 bases at V and 0 bases at J, leaving 8 bases unmatched. CDR3 length: 17 amino acids. CDR3 bases: TGTGCCAGCAGCCCCGAGAGGGACAGGGTCTCTGGAAACACCATATATTTT. Translation gives CASSPERDRVSGNTIYF.

The rearrangement joins TRBV6-1 to TRBJ2-5; 10 nucleotides agree with TRBD1. CDR1 and CDR2 (germline): MNHNS, SASEGT. This CDR3 region has 14 residues. J was trimmed by 4 bases and V by 2 bases; bases with no gene match: 1. The CDR3, as DNA: TGTGCCAGCAGTGAAAGGACAGGGGGAGAGACCCAGTACTTC. Its translation: CASSERTGGETQYF.

The CDR3 DNA sequence: TGCAGCGCTACCCCACGAGGGCCATCGAAGCTCACTGAAGCTTTCTTT. Translated, it gives CSATPRGPSKLTEAFF. This rearrangement joins TRBV29-1 to TRBJ1-1; no clear D gene. Deletions cut 7 bases from V and 4 bases from J, with 25 bases between. Germline assignment: CDR1 SQVTM and CDR2 ANQGSEA. The CDR3 has 16 residues.

V gene TRBV29-1 combines with J gene TRBJ2-3; 9 positions match TRBD2. V lost 8 bases, J lost 3 bases, and 9 bases stayed unmatched. The germline CDR1 and CDR2 sequences are SQVTM and ANQGSEA. The CDR3 runs 14 residues. The CDR3 loop reads CSPTLAGRTDTQYF. CDR3 nucleotide sequence: TGCAGCCCTACTCTAGCGGGAAGGACAGATACGCAGTATTTT.

The rearrangement links TRBV27 to TRBJ2-7; 9 bases are shared with TRBD1. After removal of 6 bases from V and 3 bases from J, the junction contained 21 bases not matched to a gene. Germline-derived CDR1 and CDR2 are MNHEY and SMNVEV (reference sequence). The CDR3 has 19 amino acids. The CDR3 loop reads CASSGKLVDPTGGGYEQYF. The DNA of the CDR3 is TGTGCCAGCAGCGGAAAATTAGTGGACCCAACAGGGGGCGGCTACGAGCAGTACTTC.

This chain joins TRBV4-3 and TRBJ2-6, with 7 nucleotides matching TRBD1. The CDR3 runs 20 residues. Germline V CDR1 and CDR2: LGHNA, YSLEER. The J segment lost 0 bases and the V segment lost 1 base, leaving 12 bases of the junction unmatched. The CDR3 spells CASSQVHTGANNSGANVLTF. CDR3 sequence (DNA): TGCGCCAGCAGCCAAGTACACACAGGGGCCAACAACTCTGGGGCCAACGTCCTGACTTTC.

The chain has TRBV28 and TRBJ1-6; no firm D call. Per the germline V gene, CDR1 is MDHEN and CDR2 is SYDVKM. The CDR3 loop spans 16 amino acids. The V and J ends lost 5 bases and 5 bases respectively, with 16 bases between them. CDR3 DNA sequence: TGTGCCAGCAGTCTTCTTCGGGAAGGACATAATTCACCCCTCCACTTT. It encodes CASSLLREGHNSPLHF.

The chain combines TRBV5-1 with TRBJ1-1, with D possibly matching TRBD1 (6 bases). The CDR3 extends over 14 amino acids. Germline assignment: CDR1 SGHRS and CDR2 YFSETQ. Trimming took 2 bases from V and 4 from J, leaving 12 bases between them. DNA of the CDR3: TGCGCCAGCAGCTTACAGGGTGGTACCACTGAAGCTTTCTTT. Translated, it gives CASSLQGGTTEAFF. The full variable domain, rest sourced from reference TRBV5-1 and TRBJ1-1, is KAGVTQTPRYLIKTRGQQVTLSCSPISGHRSVSWYQQTPGQGLQFLFEYFSETQRNKGNFPGRFSGRQFSNSRSEMNVSTLELGDSALYLCASSLQGGTTEAFFGQGTRLTVV.

For this clone: One junction end does not reproduce the germline sequence, and a read error may be involved. This specimen includes other DNA sequences encoding the same CDR3. The chain is built from TRBV5-1 and TRBJ1-6; 9 bases fit TRBD1. The V gene's germline CDR1 is SGHRS and CDR2 YFSETQ. The CDR3 runs 15 residues. The CDR3 region has the DNA TGCGCCAGCCGAGACAGGGGGAGTTATAATTCCCCCCTCCACTTT. Translated, it gives CASRDRGSYNSPLHF.

The chain joins TRBV27 to TRBJ1-2, with 7 bases aligning to TRBD1. Per germline, CDR1 MNHEY and CDR2 SMNVEV (reference sequence). CDR3 size: 15 residues. V shed 6 bases, J shed 0 bases, and the junction held 7 bases outside the gene matches. CDR3 region: CASSPTGKTNYGYTF. Here the CDR3 DNA reads TGTGCCAGCAGCCCGACAGGGAAAACTAACTATGGCTACACCTTC.

This chain joins TRBV19 and TRBJ1-5, with 9 bases that match TRBD1. Germline CDR1 and CDR2: LNHDA and SQIVND (reference sequence). J was trimmed by 7 bases and V by 1 base; bases with no gene match: 5. This CDR3 comprises 15 residues. CDR3 in DNA: TGTGCCAGTAGTATAGGGACAGGGGACCGGCAGCCCCAGCATTTT. It encodes CASSIGTGDRQPQHF.

The V call is TRBV6-6, the J call TRBJ2-3; possible D gene TRBD1, 5 bases. The CDR3 sequence is 16 residues long. V was clipped by 8 bases and J by 0 bases, with 18 bases between them. Germline-derived CDR1 and CDR2 are MNHNY and SVGAGI (reference sequence). The CDR3 sequence is CASRLQGSASTDTQYF. In DNA form, the CDR3 reads TGTGCCAGCCGACTTCAGGGCTCGGCTAGCACAGATACGCAGTATTTT.

V and J are TRBV6-5 and TRBJ2-5; D is undetermined. The germline CDR1 and CDR2 sequences are MNHEY and SVGAGI. The CDR3 spans 14 residues. Trimming cost V 7 bases and J 3 bases, with 15 bases left between them. CDR3 bases: TGTGCCAGCACCCCGGGTCATCGTAAAGAGACCCAGTACTTC. Translated: CASTPGHRKETQYF.

The chain couples TRBV5-1 to TRBJ2-5; D might be TRBD2 (5 bases). Germline CDR1 and CDR2: SGHRS and YFSETQ. This CDR3 region has 16 residues. V was trimmed by 2 bases and J by 3 bases, leaving 17 bases between them. Here the CDR3 DNA reads TGCGCCAGCAGCTTTTACACCACCGGGGTAAAAGAGACCCAGTACTTC. This gives the protein CASSFYTTGVKETQYF.

This chain joins TRBV5-1 and TRBJ2-7; the D gene is possibly TRBD1 (6 bases). Germline V CDR1 and CDR2: SGHRS, YFSETQ. The CDR3 extends over 15 amino acids. V lost 4 bases to trimming and J lost 2 bases, with 16 bases between them. The CDR3 sequence: CASSGSDSPPYEQYF. For the CDR3, the DNA is TGCGCCAGCAGCGGATCGGACAGCCCTCCCTACGAGCAGTACTTC.

V gene TRBV28 combines with J gene TRBJ1-5; tentatively, D is TRBD1 (5 bases). Trimming left V 5 bases short and J 6 bases short, with 14 bases between. Germline V CDR1 and CDR2: MDHEN, SYDVKM. The CDR3 covers 14 residues. The CDR3 reads CASSSSQGGQPQHF. The CDR3 coding sequence is TGTGCCAGCAGTAGCTCGCAGGGCGGTCAGCCCCAGCATTTT.

The chain links TRBV28 to TRBJ1-3; 10 nucleotides align to TRBD1. The length of the CDR3 is 16 residues. CDR1 is MDHEN and CDR2 is SYDVKM in the germline V gene. V gave up 6 bases and J gave up 2 bases; unmatched junction bases: 7. CDR3 amino acids: CASSSNDRGPGNTIYF. CDR3 nucleotides: TGTGCCAGCAGCTCAAATGACAGGGGGCCTGGAAACACCATATATTTT. Complete variable domain (other parts from reference TRBV28 and TRBJ1-3): DVKVTQSSRYLVKRTGEKVFLECVQDMDHENMFWYRQDPGLGLRLIYFSYDVKMKEKGDIPEGYSVSREKKERFSLILESASTNQTSMYLCASSSNDRGPGNTIYFGEGSWLTVV.